These T cell receptor beta chains were read from a single sample in a study of CD8 T cells in ankylosing spondylitis. TCRdb passed the 5' RACE reads through MiXCR, listing each CDR3 protein once. The table records fewer than 400,000 distinct CDR3 sequences, approximately 8.2% of them present only once. The sample taken for sequencing was blood, either unsorted or a sorted T cell fraction (not recorded which). Receptor source: a male donor with ankylosing spondylitis. CDR3s include the opening cysteine and the closing phenylalanine or tryptophan. A D gene is named only where the DNA matches it firmly. Size is stated for part of the rows, as once, few or many counts, or as a class when the clone is expanded.

TRBJ2-5	few	TRBV18	NA	TGTGCCAGCTCAGAAGGTAGAGAGACCCAGTACTTC	CASSEGRETQYF
TRBJ2-1	few	TRBV6-4	NA	TGTGCCAGCAGTCCGCAGGGTAGGCAGGTTGAGCAGTTCTTC	CASSPQGRQVEQFF
TRBJ2-7	many	TRBV14	NA	TGTGCCAGCAGCCAAGAATGGCGCGAGCAGTACTTC	CASSQEWREQYF
TRBJ2-5	few	TRBV24-1	NA	TGTGCCACCAGTGATCACCGAGAGACCCAGTACTTC	CATSDHRETQYF
TRBJ1-2	few	TRBV7-2	TRBD1	TGTGCCAGCAGCTTTGGACAGGGGGATGGCTACACCTTC	CASSFGQGDGYTF
TRBJ2-1	few	TRBV11-1	TRBD2	TGTGCCAGCAGCCGCCGCCGGGGCACTAGCGGGGGAAGCTCCTACAATGAGCAGTTCTTC	CASSRRRGTSGGSSYNEQFF
TRBJ2-7	many	TRBV7-2	NA	TGTGCCAGCAGCAGGTACTACGAGCAGTACTTC	CASSRYYEQYF
TRBJ1-3	few	TRBV5-5	NA	TGTGCCAGCAGCTTGCTGTCGGACTCTGGAAACACCATATATTTT	CASSLLSDSGNTIYF
TRBJ2-7	NA	TRBV27	TRBD1	TGTGCCAGCAGTTTACTGGGACAGGGGCAATTCTACGAGCAGTACTTC	CASSLLGQGQFYEQYF
TRBJ2-7	NA	TRBV6-5	TRBD1	TGTGCCAGCAGTTACGACAGGGTTCGTAACGAGCAGTACTTC	CASSYDRVRNEQYF
TRBJ2-1	few	TRBV7-9	NA	TGTGCCAGCAGCTTAGACTACGGAATTGACAATGAGCAGTTCTTC	CASSLDYGIDNEQFF
TRBJ2-1	NA	TRBV12-3/TRBV12-4	TRBD1	TGTGCCAGCAGTTTAGCTAGGGGGCTGGTTGAGCAGTTCTTC	CASSLARGLVEQFF
TRBJ2-7	few	TRBV27	NA	TGTGCCAGCAGTCGGGGTTGGGGTAGGTCCTACGAGCAGTACTTC	CASSRGWGRSYEQYF
TRBJ1-5	NA	TRBV7-3	NA	TGTGCCCCGGGAGGGGCTAGCAATCAGCCCCAGCATTTT	CAPGGASNQPQHF
TRBJ2-7	NA	TRBV12-3/TRBV12-4	NA	TGTGCCGGGGGGACTCGTCCGTACGAGCAGTACTTC	CAGGTRPYEQYF
TRBJ1-1	few	TRBV9	TRBD1	TGTGCCAGCAGCCCACCCGGGACAGCGAACACTGAAGCTTTCTTT	CASSPPGTANTEAFF
TRBJ1-1	NA	TRBV10-3	NA	TGTGCCATCAGTGAGTCCCGGGGGTTTGACACTGAAGCTTTCTTT	CAISESRGFDTEAFF
TRBJ1-1	NA	TRBV19	NA	TGTGCCAGAATTCCGGGTAGAGGGGACACTGAAGCTTTCTTT	CARIPGRGDTEAFF
TRBJ2-3	once	TRBV5-1	NA	TGCGCCAGCAGCTTGGGGGGGAGTTACCCCACAGATACGCAGTATTTT	CASSLGGSYPTDTQYF
TRBJ2-3	few	TRBV20-1	TRBD2	TGCAGTGCTAGAGTTCTAGCGGGAGGATCGCTAGATACGCAGTATTTT	CSARVLAGGSLDTQYF
TRBJ1-5	NA	TRBV20-1	NA	TGCAGTGCCACTCACATTTTTGGGGGTAATCAGCCCCAGCATTTT	CSATHIFGGNQPQHF
TRBJ2-5	many	TRBV28	NA	TGTGCCAGCAGAACTCAAGAGACCCAGTACTTC	CASRTQETQYF
TRBJ2-7	few	TRBV10-3	TRBD1	TGTGCCATCAATCGCCAGCCGGGACAGGGGACCTACGAGCAGTACTTC	CAINRQPGQGTYEQYF